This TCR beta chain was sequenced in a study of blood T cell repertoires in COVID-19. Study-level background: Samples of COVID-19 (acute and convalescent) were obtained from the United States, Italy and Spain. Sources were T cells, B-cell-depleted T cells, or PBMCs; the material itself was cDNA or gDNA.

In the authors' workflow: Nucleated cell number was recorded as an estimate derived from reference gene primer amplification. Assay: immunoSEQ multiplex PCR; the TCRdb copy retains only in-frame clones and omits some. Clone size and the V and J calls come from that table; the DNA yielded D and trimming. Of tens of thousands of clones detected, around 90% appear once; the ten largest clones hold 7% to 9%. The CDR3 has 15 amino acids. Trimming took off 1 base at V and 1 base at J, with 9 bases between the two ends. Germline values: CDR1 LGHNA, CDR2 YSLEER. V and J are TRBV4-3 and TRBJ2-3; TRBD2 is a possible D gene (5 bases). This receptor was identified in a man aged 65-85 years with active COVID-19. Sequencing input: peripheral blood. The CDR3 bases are TGCGCCAGCAGCCAAGGTGTCGGGGGCACAGATACGCAGTATTTT. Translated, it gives CASSQGVGGTDTQYF.